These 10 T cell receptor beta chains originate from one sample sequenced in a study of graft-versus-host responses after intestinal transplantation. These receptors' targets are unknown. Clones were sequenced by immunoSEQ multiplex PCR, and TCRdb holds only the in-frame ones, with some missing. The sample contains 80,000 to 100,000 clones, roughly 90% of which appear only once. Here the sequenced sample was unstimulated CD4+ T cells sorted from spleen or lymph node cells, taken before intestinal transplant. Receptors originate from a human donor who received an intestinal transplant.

CDR3 in amino acids: CATKTSGGPTDTQYF. CDR3 sequence (DNA): TGTGCCACCAAAACTAGCGGGGGCCCCACAGATACGCAGTATTTT. The chain couples TRBV10-3 to TRBJ2-3, with TRBD2 identical over 11 bases. This CDR3 spans 15 amino acids. Germline trimming cut 10 bases from V and 2 bases from J; bases unmatched to any gene: 8. Germline CDR1 reads ENHRY; CDR2 reads SYGVKD.

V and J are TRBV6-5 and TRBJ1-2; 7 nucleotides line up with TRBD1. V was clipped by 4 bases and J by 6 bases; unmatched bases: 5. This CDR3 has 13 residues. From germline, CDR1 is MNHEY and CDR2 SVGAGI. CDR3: CASSLTGRDGYTF. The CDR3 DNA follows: TGTGCCAGCAGTTTGACAGGGAGAGATGGCTACACCTTC.

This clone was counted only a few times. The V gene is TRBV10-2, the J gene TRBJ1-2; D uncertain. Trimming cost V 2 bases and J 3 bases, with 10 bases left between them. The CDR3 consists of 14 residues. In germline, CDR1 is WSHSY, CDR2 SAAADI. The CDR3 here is CASSERREDYGYTF. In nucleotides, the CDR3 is TGCGCCAGCAGTGAGAGGCGGGAGGACTATGGCTACACCTTC.

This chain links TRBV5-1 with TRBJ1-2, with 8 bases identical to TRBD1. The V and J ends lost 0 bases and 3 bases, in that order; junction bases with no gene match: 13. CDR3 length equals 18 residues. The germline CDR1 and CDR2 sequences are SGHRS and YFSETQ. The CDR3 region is CASSLVGRAGGADYGYTF. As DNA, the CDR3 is TGCGCCAGCAGCTTGGTTGGCCGGGCAGGGGGCGCGGACTATGGCTACACCTTC.

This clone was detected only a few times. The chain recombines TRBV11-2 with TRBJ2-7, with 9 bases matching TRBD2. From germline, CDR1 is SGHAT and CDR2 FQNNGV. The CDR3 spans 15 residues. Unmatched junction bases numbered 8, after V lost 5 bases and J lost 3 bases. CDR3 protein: CASSPSGRGGYEQYF. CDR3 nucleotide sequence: TGTGCCAGCAGCCCCTCGGGGCGGGGGGGCTACGAGCAGTACTTC.

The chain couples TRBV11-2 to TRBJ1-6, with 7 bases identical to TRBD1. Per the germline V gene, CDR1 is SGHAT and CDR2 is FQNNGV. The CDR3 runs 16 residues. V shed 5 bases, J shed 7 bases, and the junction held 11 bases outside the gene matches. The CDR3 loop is CASSPTTGTANSPLHF. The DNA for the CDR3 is TGTGCCAGCAGCCCCACCACCGGGACAGCAAATTCACCCCTCCACTTT. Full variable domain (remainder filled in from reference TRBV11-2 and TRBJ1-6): EAGVAQSPRYKIIEKRQSVAFWCNPISGHATLYWYQQILGQGPKLLIQFQNNGVVDDSQLPKDRFSAERLKGVDSTLKIQPAKLEDSAVYLCASSPTTGTANSPLHFGNGTRLTVT.

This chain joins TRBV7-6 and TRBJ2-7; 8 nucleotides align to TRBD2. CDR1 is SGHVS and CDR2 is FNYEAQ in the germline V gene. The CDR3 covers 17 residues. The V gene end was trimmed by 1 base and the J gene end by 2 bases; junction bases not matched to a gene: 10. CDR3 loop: CASSLVAGGRETYEQYF. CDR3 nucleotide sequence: TGTGCCAGCAGCTTAGTGGCGGGGGGCAGAGAAACCTACGAGCAGTACTTC. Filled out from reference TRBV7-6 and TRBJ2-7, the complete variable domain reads GAGVSQSPRYKVTKRGQDVALRCDPISGHVSLYWYRQALGQGPEFLTYFNYEAQQDKSGLPNDRFSAERPEGSISTLTIQRTEQRDSAMYRCASSLVAGGRETYEQYFGPGTRLTVT.

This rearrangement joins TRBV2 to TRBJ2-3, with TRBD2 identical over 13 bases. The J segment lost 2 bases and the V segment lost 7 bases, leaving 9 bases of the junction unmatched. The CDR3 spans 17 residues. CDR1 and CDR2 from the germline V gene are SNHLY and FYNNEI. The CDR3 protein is CASTGGLAGFVTDTQYF. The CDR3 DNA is TGTGCCAGCACCGGGGGACTAGCGGGGTTTGTCACAGATACGCAGTATTTT.

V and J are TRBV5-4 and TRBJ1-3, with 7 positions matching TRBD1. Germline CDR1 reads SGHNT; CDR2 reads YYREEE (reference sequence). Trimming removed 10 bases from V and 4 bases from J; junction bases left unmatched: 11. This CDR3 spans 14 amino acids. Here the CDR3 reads CAAKKGAEGNTIYF. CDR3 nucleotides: TGTGCCGCCAAAAAGGGGGCGGAAGGAAACACCATATATTTT.

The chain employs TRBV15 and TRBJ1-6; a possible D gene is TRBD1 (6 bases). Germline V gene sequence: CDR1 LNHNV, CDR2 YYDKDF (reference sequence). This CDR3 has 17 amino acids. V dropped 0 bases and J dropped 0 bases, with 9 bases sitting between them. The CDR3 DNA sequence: TGTGCCACCAGCAGAGAGCCGACAGGCTCCTATAATTCACCCCTCCACTTT. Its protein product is CATSREPTGSYNSPLHF.